This TCR beta chain is from a study of CD8 T cells in Susac syndrome. Sequencing of TCR beta covered CD8+ and CD4+ T cells obtained from blood. The multiple sclerosis controls were treatment-naive patients, and their relapsing-remitting disease was stable or active. TEMRA cells were FACS-enriched and CD8+ and CD4+ T cells negatively isolated. The RNA, about 0.45 to 1 ug, was put through reverse transcription using random hexamers. Multiplex immunoSEQ PCR targeted 54 Vbeta and 13 Jbeta TCR beta segments. TCRdb redid the calling of the immunoSEQ multiplex PCR reads with MiXCR, one entry per CDR3 protein. The table has about 250,000 distinct CDR3 sequences, about 94% seen once. The CDR3 sequence is 16 residues long. Germline V gene lookup returns CDR1 SGDLS and CDR2 YYNGEE. Trimming cost V 0 bases and J 9 bases, with 16 bases left between them.

Sequencing used CD4+ T cells from PBMCs. The chain combines TRBV9 with TRBJ1-6; D gene uncertain. The sequence was obtained from a human donor with multiple sclerosis. The CDR3 is CASSVDPNFLGSPLHF. The CDR3 DNA sequence: TGTGCCAGCAGCGTAGACCCGAACTTCCTAGGTTCACCCCTCCACTTT. The variable domain in full, with the rest retrieved from reference TRBV9 and TRBJ1-6, is DSGVTQTPKHLITATGQRVTLRCSPRSGDLSVYWYQQSLDQGLQFLIQYYNGEERAKGNILERFSAQQFPDLHSELNLSSLELGDSALYFCASSVDPNFLGSPLHFGNGTRLTVT.